A single TCR beta chain is shown here with its context. The antigen remains unidentified. These data originate in a study of Ad26.COV2.S vaccination and SARS-CoV-2 variants. Study conclusions and caveats: Recipients of vaccine and of placebo showed similar breadth of their non-spike TCR repertoires.

This CDR3 region has 14 residues. Germline CDR1 and CDR2: LGHDT and YNNKEL (reference sequence). V dropped 4 bases and J dropped 4 bases, with 14 bases sitting between them. Clones were sequenced by immunoSEQ multiplex PCR, and TCRdb holds only the in-frame ones, with some missing. The top ten clones hold about 5.5% of a sample with about 180,000 clones, roughly 87% of them seen once. The receptor comes from a human donor who had recovered from COVID-19. Source: peripheral blood, taken after recovery from COVID-19. The V and J genes are TRBV3-1 (or the pseudogene TRBV3-2) and TRBJ2-7; D remains unclear. Written as DNA, the CDR3 is TGTGCCAGCAGCCCCCGCCCAAGGCCTTACGAGCAGTACTTC. It is translated as CASSPRPRPYEQYF.